This TCR beta chain derives from a study of tissue T cells after allogeneic stem cell transplantation. Sequencing of TCRbeta CDR3 at survey depth gave sequences and template counts. Clones were sequenced by immunoSEQ multiplex PCR, and TCRdb holds only the in-frame ones, with some missing. The sample comprises some 7,900 clones, about two fifths of which are singletons, and more than 2.5% rests with the top ten. This sample's time point: mouse harvest day 14 after allogeneic transplant. Each mouse received 10^7 T-cell-depleted marrow cells plus 10^6 splenic CD5+ T cells by tail vein. Mice had MHC-mismatched B6 into BALB/c GVHD, sampled day 7 or 14. Germline V gene lookup returns CDR1 KGHPV and CDR2 FQNQEV (reference sequence). Between the trimmed V and J ends, which lost 3 bases and 3 bases, there was a span of 9 bases. The CDR3 covers 14 residues. This clone has a handful of counts. Its antigen is not identified. Mouse gene names and germline throughout. The read is 1 residue too short to cover the CDR3 end, so that end is filled in from the germline J gene.

Study conclusions and caveats: TCR repertoires tracked anatomic similarity, regardless of disease or transplant status. Only a limited share of tissue TCRs appeared in blood or spleen.

Sequencing was performed on skin. This chain uses TRBV26 with TRBJ2-1; possible D gene TRBD1, 6 bases. This clonotype originated in a female BALB/c mouse given C57BL/6 T cells with graft-versus-host disease after an allogeneic hematopoietic cell transplant. The DNA read from the CDR3 is TGTGCCAGCAGTCTCCCGGACAGCTATGCTGAGCAGTTC. It codes for CASSLPDSYAEQF. The entire CDR3 protein is CASSLPDSYAEQFF.